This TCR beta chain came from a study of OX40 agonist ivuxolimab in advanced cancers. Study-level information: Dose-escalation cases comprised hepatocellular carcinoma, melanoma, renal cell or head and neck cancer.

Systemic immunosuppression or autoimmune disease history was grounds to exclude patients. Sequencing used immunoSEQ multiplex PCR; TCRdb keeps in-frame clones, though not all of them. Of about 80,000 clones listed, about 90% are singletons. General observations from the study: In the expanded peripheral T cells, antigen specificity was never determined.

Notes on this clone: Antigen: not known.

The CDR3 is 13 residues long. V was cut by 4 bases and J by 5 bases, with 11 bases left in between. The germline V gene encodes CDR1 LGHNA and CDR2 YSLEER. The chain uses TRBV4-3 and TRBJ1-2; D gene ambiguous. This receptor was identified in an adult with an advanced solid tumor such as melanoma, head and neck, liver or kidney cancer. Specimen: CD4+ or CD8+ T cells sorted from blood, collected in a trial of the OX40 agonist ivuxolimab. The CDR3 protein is CASSPQTDYGYTF. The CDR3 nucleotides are TGCGCCAGCAGCCCACAAACAGATTATGGCTACACCTTC.